These T cell receptor beta chains were read from a single sample in a study of blood T cell repertoires in COVID-19. The assay was immunoSEQ multiplex PCR, and TCRdb's table has in-frame clones only and misses some. The sample has approximately 270,000 clones; around 90% are singletons. Sequenced input: peripheral blood. Receptor source: a man in his fifties or sixties with acute or convalescent COVID-19. Both conserved end residues are part of each CDR3. D genes are given only for firm matches. The size field is filled for only some rows; it gives once, few, many or a size class.

J gene	clone size	D gene	V gene	CDR3 DNA	CDR3 protein
TRBJ2-3	once	TRBD2	TRBV18	TGTGCCAGCGGACTAGCGGGGAGCACAGATACGCAGTATTTT	CASGLAGSTDTQYF
TRBJ1-5	NA	NA	TRBV7-2	TGTGCCAGCAGCTCAGACAGGTCCGGGCAGCCCCAGCATTTT	CASSSDRSGQPQHF
TRBJ1-3	NA	TRBD1	TRBV6-2/TRBV6-3	TGTGCCAGCAGTTTAAACAGGGGCAACACCATATATTTT	CASSLNRGNTIYF
TRBJ1-4	NA	NA	TRBV5-1	TGCGCCAGCAGCTTGTCGACTAGGACACGTGGGAATGAAAAACTGTTTTTT	CASSLSTRTRGNEKLFF
TRBJ1-2	NA	NA	TRBV30	TGTGCCTGGACAACCGGAGGGGCAGGGCGAGGCTACACCTTC	CAWTTGGAGRGYTF
TRBJ2-1	NA	NA	TRBV7-8	TGTGCCAGCGCGGACAACTCCTACAATGAGCAGTTCTTC	CASADNSYNEQFF
TRBJ2-7	once	NA	TRBV5-1	TGCGCCAGCAGCATGGACGGCTACGAGCAGTACTTC	CASSMDGYEQYF
TRBJ2-1	NA	TRBD2	TRBV19	TGTGCCAGTAGTATTTGGGCTAGCGGGGACAATGAGCAGTTCTTC	CASSIWASGDNEQFF
TRBJ1-1	NA	TRBD1	TRBV7-9	TGTGCCAGCAGACCACAAACAGGGGGAGACGACACTGAAGCTTTCTTT	CASRPQTGGDDTEAFF
TRBJ1-2	once	TRBD1	TRBV18	TGTGCCAGCTCACCGGGGGCAGGGGGCGCGTATGGCTACACCTTC	CASSPGAGGAYGYTF
TRBJ2-3	NA	TRBD2	TRBV5-1	TGCGCCAGCAGCGGCGGGGGAGGAACAGATACGCAGTATTTT	CASSGGGGTDTQYF
TRBJ1-2	once	NA	TRBV7-9	TGTGCCAGCATCAACGACACGCGCTATGGCTACACCTTC	CASINDTRYGYTF
TRBJ1-5	many	NA	TRBV6-6	TGTGCCAGCAGTTACGGGTGGTCGGGGCAGCCCCAGCATTTT	CASSYGWSGQPQHF
TRBJ2-1	few	TRBD1	TRBV6-5	TGTGCCAGCAGCCCCGGGACAGACAATGAGCAGTTCTTC	CASSPGTDNEQFF
TRBJ2-5	NA	TRBD2	TRBV24-1	TGTGCCACCAGCAAAGGGACTAGCGGGATCCAAGAGACCCAGTACTTC	CATSKGTSGIQETQYF
TRBJ2-1	NA	TRBD2	TRBV5-6	TGTGCCAGCAGTACTAGCGGGTACCACAATGAGCAGTTCTTC	CASSTSGYHNEQFF
TRBJ1-2	NA	TRBD1	TRBV6-5	TGTGCCAGCAGTTACTCGAGAGACAGGGGGAGCTACACCTTC	CASSYSRDRGSYTF
TRBJ2-5	NA	NA	TRBV7-8	TGTGCCAGCAGCTTAGTAGGAGGGGAGACCCAGTACTTC	CASSLVGGETQYF
TRBJ1-3	NA	NA	TRBV14	TGTGCCAGCAGCCGGCGGGGGTTACCTGGAAACACCATATATTTT	CASSRRGLPGNTIYF
TRBJ1-4	once	NA	TRBV29-1	TGCAGCGTTGGGGAGGGTGGTGAAAAACTGTTTTTT	CSVGEGGEKLFF
TRBJ2-7	NA	NA	TRBV6-5	TGTGCCAGCAGTTACGCCGGGGGTAGGTTCCACGAGCAGTACTTC	CASSYAGGRFHEQYF
TRBJ2-5	NA	NA	TRBV15	TGTGCCACCAGCAGAGATCCGGCAGGGGCCGAGACCCAGTACTTC	CATSRDPAGAETQYF
TRBJ2-5	NA	TRBD1	TRBV2	TGTGCCAGCAGTACGGGACAGGGGAGTCAAGAGACCCAGTACTTC	CASSTGQGSQETQYF
TRBJ1-2	NA	TRBD1	TRBV5-1	TGCGCCAGCAGCCATACGACAGGGAACTATGGCTACACCTTC	CASSHTTGNYGYTF
TRBJ2-5	NA	TRBD1	TRBV5-1	TGCGCCAGCCGGGGGACAGGGAGGGAGACCCAGTACTTC	CASRGTGRETQYF
TRBJ1-1	NA	TRBD1	TRBV6-5	TGTGCCAGCAGTCCCAAGGACAGGGGGCGGACTGAAGCTTTCTTT	CASSPKDRGRTEAFF
TRBJ1-2	NA	NA	TRBV7-9	TGTGCCAGCAGCTTCCTCCGGGGTGACTATGGCTACACCTTC	CASSFLRGDYGYTF
TRBJ2-7	NA	NA	TRBV21-1	TGTGCCAGCACGGTCAGCCGGCCGCGACAGACCTCCTACGAGCAGTACTTC	CASTVSRPRQTSYEQYF
TRBJ1-1	NA	NA	TRBV6-5	TGTGCCAGCAGTTACTCGGAGGGTCGCACTGAAGCTTTCTTT	CASSYSEGRTEAFF
TRBJ2-7	once	TRBD2	TRBV11-2	TGTGCCAGCAGCTTGACTAGCGGGGGGATCGAGCAGTACTTC	CASSLTSGGIEQYF
TRBJ1-6	once	NA	TRBV7-8	TGTGCCAGCAGCTTAGGGCAGGGATCACCCCTCCACTTT	CASSLGQGSPLHF
TRBJ2-3	NA	NA	TRBV5-1	TGCGCCAGCAGCCAACGGACTAGCACAGATACGCAGTATTTT	CASSQRTSTDTQYF
TRBJ1-1	NA	NA	TRBV25-1	TGTGCCAGCAGTGATGGGGGCCGGAGAGCTTTCTTT	CASSDGGRRAFF
TRBJ2-3	once	NA	TRBV5-1	TGCGCCAGCAGCTTGTGGGGGCCTGATAATACGCAGTATTTT	CASSLWGPDNTQYF
TRBJ1-3	NA	TRBD1	TRBV6-5	TGTGCCAGCAGGTGGACAGGGGGAAACACCATATATTTT	CASRWTGGNTIYF
TRBJ2-1	NA	TRBD1	TRBV19	TGTGCCAGTAGTATAGATAGGGCAGGGGGCTCCTACAATGAGCAGTTCTTC	CASSIDRAGGSYNEQFF
TRBJ2-7	NA	NA	TRBV6-5	TGTGCCAGCAGTTATGGTAGCAGGGGCTACGAGCAGTACTTC	CASSYGSRGYEQYF
TRBJ2-3	NA	TRBD2	TRBV19	TGTGCCAGTAGCCGACTAGCGGGGGCGCTCACAGATACGCAGTATTTT	CASSRLAGALTDTQYF
TRBJ1-5	NA	NA	TRBV29-1	TGCAGCGTTGCGACAGCTGCTAGCAATCAGCCCCAGCATTTT	CSVATAASNQPQHF
TRBJ2-5	NA	TRBD2	TRBV3-1/TRBV3-2	TGTGCCAGCAGCCAGTTACTAGCGGGGGGGCGAGAGACCCAGTACTTC	CASSQLLAGGRETQYF
TRBJ2-2	NA	NA	TRBV15	TGTGCCACCAGGGACAGCCCGAACACCGGGGAGCTGTTTTTT	CATRDSPNTGELFF
TRBJ1-2	NA	NA	TRBV28	TGTGCCAGCAGTTCCCAGGGCAGGGGAGTCTATGGCTACACCTTC	CASSSQGRGVYGYTF
TRBJ2-7	NA	NA	TRBV6-1	TGTGCCAGCAGTGATGGGGCAGTCTACGAGCAGTACTTC	CASSDGAVYEQYF
TRBJ2-7	NA	TRBD2	TRBV11-3	TGTGCCAGCAGCTTATCGGGGGGGACCTACGAGCAGTACTTC	CASSLSGGTYEQYF
TRBJ2-3	NA	TRBD2	TRBV6-4	TGTGCCAGCAGTGACGGGACTAGTCGGACAGATACGCAGTATTTT	CASSDGTSRTDTQYF
TRBJ2-7	NA	TRBD1	TRBV2	TGTGCCAGCAGTCTAGGACAGGGCATTAAGAGCTCCTACGAGCAGTACTTC	CASSLGQGIKSSYEQYF
TRBJ2-3	NA	NA	TRBV7-2	TGTGCCAGCAGCTTAGTCGGCGGATACACAGATACGCAGTATTTT	CASSLVGGYTDTQYF
TRBJ1-1	once	TRBD1	TRBV4-1	TGCGCCAGCAGCCAAGGAAAGGGACAGGGAAACACTGAAGCTTTCTTT	CASSQGKGQGNTEAFF